A selection of T cell receptor beta chains follows, all from one sample in a study of human T cells and chemical hapten exposure. TCRdb re-called the RACE reads with MiXCR, one entry per CDR3 protein. The data hold roughly 89,000 distinct CDR3 sequences, with roughly 10% observed a single time. The sequences come from whole blood, collected in connection with sensitization to the hapten diphenylcyclopropenone (DPC). The receptor source for this set is a woman in her twenties or thirties with alopecia areata. Some clones in this sample may be carry-over from other donors' samples. Both conserved end residues are part of each CDR3. The order of the fields is J gene, V gene, D gene, clone size, CDR3 DNA, CDR3 protein. A D gene is named only where the DNA matches it firmly. A row's size may be missing; if present it is once, few, many or a size class.

TRBJ1-1,TRBV6-1,NA,many,TGTGCCAGCAGTGAAGGTTTGTGGTACACTGAAGCTTTCTTT,CASSEGLWYTEAFF
TRBJ1-3,TRBV9,NA,few,TGTGCCAGCAGCGTAGAAGGAAGTACTGGAAACACCATATATTTT,CASSVEGSTGNTIYF
TRBJ1-1,TRBV7-2,NA,many,TGTGCCAGCAGCTTCCGGACGGGATATCCGAACACTGAAGCTTTCTTT,CASSFRTGYPNTEAFF
TRBJ2-1,TRBV4-2,TRBD1,many,TGTGCCAGCAGCCAAGTGGGGACAGGGGATGATCATGAGCAGTTCTTC,CASSQVGTGDDHEQFF
TRBJ2-7,TRBV20-1,TRBD2,few,TGCAGTGCCCCCGGACTAGCGGGCACTCAAGACGAGCAGTACTTC,CSAPGLAGTQDEQYF
TRBJ2-3,TRBV19,NA,few,TGTGCCAGTAGTTCTAGGCCAGCAAGCACAGATACGCAGTATTTT,CASSSRPASTDTQYF
TRBJ2-3,TRBV18,NA,many,TGTGCCAGCTCAAGACAGCCACCACCCACAGATACGCAGTATTTT,CASSRQPPPTDTQYF
TRBJ2-5,TRBV7-8,NA,few,TGTGCCAGCAGCTTACCTCGTATCCCCGGGCCACCGGACTTC,CASSLPRIPGPPDF
TRBJ1-2,TRBV28,NA,many,TGTGCCAGCAGTGGGGTGGACTACACCTTC,CASSGVDYTF
TRBJ2-2,TRBV11-2,NA,few,TGTGCCAGCAGCTTAGTGTACGGGGGGAACACCGGGGAGCTGTTTTTT,CASSLVYGGNTGELFF
TRBJ1-1,TRBV20-1,NA,NA,TGCAGTGCTAGACGGATGTTAGTAGAAGCTTTCTTT,CSARRMLVEAFF
TRBJ2-1,TRBV7-2,NA,NA,TGTGCCAGCAGCCATGGATACAATGAGCAGTTCTTC,CASSHGYNEQFF
TRBJ2-3,TRBV24-1,TRBD2,few,TGTGCCACCGCGGGAGTCACAGATACGCAGTATTTT,CATAGVTDTQYF
TRBJ2-7,TRBV18,TRBD2,NA,TGTGCCAGCTCACCACCGGGGGGACTAGCGGGAGCAGAGCGGCGGGGCGAGCAGTACTTC,CASSPPGGLAGAERRGEQYF